This entry describes one T cell receptor beta chain. Its target is not known. The sample comes from a study of T cell responses to AZD1222 COVID-19 vaccine. Whole-study results and caveats: The sample set comprised mostly white British donors with more females, and clonal diversity was possibly underestimated.

Trimming cost V 3 bases and J 1 base, with 11 bases left between them. CDR1 and CDR2 (germline): KGHDR, SFDVKD. This CDR3 is built from 15 residues. Data came from immunoSEQ multiplex PCR; TCRdb stores just in-frame clones and leaves some out. The sample has some 190,000 clones, 80% to 95% seen once; the top ten hold more than 1.5%. The rearrangement links TRBV24-1 to TRBJ1-1; D is possibly TRBD1 (6 bases). This receptor was obtained from an adult who received the AZD1222 COVID-19 vaccine. The material sequenced was peripheral blood, taken 28 days after the second AZD1222 dose. In DNA, the CDR3 is TGTGCCACCAGTGATAGTGGGACACCGAACACTGAAGCTTTCTTT. It translates to CATSDSGTPNTEAFF.